This is a list of T cell receptor beta chains from one sample in a study of regulatory and conventional T cells in RAG deficiency. Data came from immunoSEQ multiplex PCR; TCRdb stores just in-frame clones and leaves some out. This sample has about 46,000 clones; 85% to 90% occur once, and the top ten carry roughly 0.5%. The data were also submitted as part of a second study, on regulatory T cells.

Sequencing was performed on CD4+ effector T cells sorted from blood. These receptors originate from a human donor in good health. Each CDR3 is given with its conserved first and last residue. A D gene is named only where the DNA matches it firmly. Size is stated for part of the rows, as once, few or many counts, or as a class when the clone is expanded.

V gene,D gene,J gene,clone size,CDR3 DNA,CDR3 protein
TRBV13,TRBD1,TRBJ1-2,-,TGTGCCAGCAGACGACGGGGACAGGGTACCCATGGCTACACCTTC,CASRRRGQGTHGYTF
TRBV18,-,TRBJ2-3,-,TGTGCCAGCTCACTCCGGACGGCAGATACGCAGTATTTT,CASSLRTADTQYF
TRBV6-1,-,TRBJ2-3,-,TGTGCCAGCAGTGAAAGGGGACATAGGGGCCGGCCCTCCCGCAGGACAGATACGCAGTATTTT,CASSERGHRGRPSRRTDTQYF
TRBV4-2,TRBD1,TRBJ1-2,-,TGTGCCAGCAGCCAAGATCGTGGACAGGGAGAAGCTAACTATGGCTACACCTTC,CASSQDRGQGEANYGYTF
TRBV11-3,-,TRBJ2-3,-,TGTGCCAGCAGCTTAGTGGACGGGAGCGGCACAGATACGCAGTATTTT,CASSLVDGSGTDTQYF
TRBV6-4,-,TRBJ1-5,-,TGTGCCAGCAGTGACCAGGGTGGTCAGCCCCAGCATTTT,CASSDQGGQPQHF
TRBV7-9,-,TRBJ2-4,-,TGTGCCAGCAGCAGAGGGGGCGGGAACGACAAAAACATTCAGTACTTC,CASSRGGGNDKNIQYF
TRBV29-1,TRBD2,TRBJ2-5,-,TGCAGCGTTCCCCCCAGTAGCGGGGGGGAAGAGACCCAGTACTTC,CSVPPSSGGEETQYF
TRBV11-2,TRBD2,TRBJ2-3,-,TGTGCCAGCAGCTATGGACTAGCGGGAGGCACAGATACGCAGTATTTT,CASSYGLAGGTDTQYF
TRBV4-1,-,TRBJ2-7,-,TGCGCCAGCAGCCAAGGTGGCTTGACTTTCTCCTACGAGCAGTACTTC,CASSQGGLTFSYEQYF
TRBV29-1,-,TRBJ1-1,-,TGCAGCGTTGGGGCCGCGGCCCAGAACACTGAAGCTTTCTTT,CSVGAAAQNTEAFF
TRBV6-6,TRBD1,TRBJ2-7,-,TGTGCCAGCAACACAGGGGGCGGCTACGAGCAGTACTTC,CASNTGGGYEQYF
TRBV27,TRBD1,TRBJ1-6,-,TGTGCCAGCAGTGCAGGACAGGGTAATTCACCCCTCCACTTT,CASSAGQGNSPLHF
TRBV27,-,TRBJ2-7,-,TGTGTCAGCAAACCGGCCGGACCGACCTACGAGCAGTACTTC,CVSKPAGPTYEQYF
TRBV6-1,-,TRBJ2-2,-,TGTGCCAGCAGTGAAGCGCACGCATCGGCGGCCGGGGAGCTGTTTTTT,CASSEAHASAAGELFF
TRBV5-1,-,TRBJ2-3,once,TGCGCCAGCAGCTTGGGGGACCACACAGATACGCAGTATTTT,CASSLGDHTDTQYF
TRBV6-1,-,TRBJ1-2,once,TGTGCCAGCAGCTCCCCAAACTATGGCTACACCTTC,CASSSPNYGYTF
TRBV5-6,TRBD2,TRBJ2-5,-,TGTGCCAGCAGCTTTGGGGCGGGAGTCCAGCAAGAGACCCAGTACTTC,CASSFGAGVQQETQYF
TRBV10-3,-,TRBJ1-3,-,TGTGCCATCAGTGGGACTGTATACTCTGGAAACACCATATATTTT,CAISGTVYSGNTIYF
TRBV11-1,TRBD2,TRBJ2-7,-,TGTGCCAGCAGCTTGCCTAGCGGGGGCGAGCAGTACTTC,CASSLPSGGEQYF
TRBV28,-,TRBJ2-7,-,TGTGCCAGCAGTCTCGACGGCTACGAGCAGTACTTC,CASSLDGYEQYF
TRBV12-5,-,TRBJ2-3,-,TGTGCTAGTGGTCGGGGATCAAAGCAGGGCGATACGCAGTATTTT,CASGRGSKQGDTQYF
TRBV18,-,TRBJ2-2,-,TGTGCCAGCTCACCAGGAGGATTAGGGGAGCTGTTTTTT,CASSPGGLGELFF
TRBV18,-,TRBJ1-1,-,TGTGCCAGCTCACGAGTGACGGAGAACACTGAAGCTTTCTTT,CASSRVTENTEAFF
TRBV30,-,TRBJ1-2,-,TGTGCCCGGTGGGTTAACTATGGCTACACCTTC,CARWVNYGYTF
TRBV29-1,-,TRBJ1-1,-,TGCAGCGTTGGAGTAGTGGGACATATGTACACTGAAGCTTTCTTT,CSVGVVGHMYTEAFF
TRBV5-6,-,TRBJ2-1,-,TGTGCCAGCAGCTTAAGCTCGGCCTACAATGAGCAGTTCTTC,CASSLSSAYNEQFF
TRBV6-1,TRBD1,TRBJ1-2,once,TGTGCCAGCAGTGGGGGGACAGGGAGTGGCTACACCTTC,CASSGGTGSGYTF